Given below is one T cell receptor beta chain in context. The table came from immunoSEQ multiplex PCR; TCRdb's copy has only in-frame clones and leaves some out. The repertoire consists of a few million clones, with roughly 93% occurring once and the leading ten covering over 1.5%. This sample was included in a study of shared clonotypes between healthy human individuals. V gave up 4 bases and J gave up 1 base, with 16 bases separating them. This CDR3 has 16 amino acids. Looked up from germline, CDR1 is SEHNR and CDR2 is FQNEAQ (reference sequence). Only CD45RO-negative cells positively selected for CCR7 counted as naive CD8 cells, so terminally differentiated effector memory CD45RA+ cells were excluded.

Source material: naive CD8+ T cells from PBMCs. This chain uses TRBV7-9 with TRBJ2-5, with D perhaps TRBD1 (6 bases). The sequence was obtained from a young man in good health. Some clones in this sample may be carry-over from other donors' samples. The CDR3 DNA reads TGTGCCAGCAGCTCCCGGGGAGACAGGAGCCAAGAGACCCAGTACTTC. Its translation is CASSSRGDRSQETQYF.